These 22 T cell receptor beta chains were sequenced from one sample in a study of blood T cells in healthy people across ages. Sample-barcoded 5' priming and a J-beta primer mix drove a second PCR of roughly 7 to 11 cycles. MiXCR, run by TCRdb on the 5' RACE reads, gives a single entry per CDR3 protein. The table shows some 760,000 distinct CDR3 sequences, with more than 20% occurring only once. These data are also associated with another study on T cells of mothers and their children.

What was sequenced was blood. These receptors originate from a boy younger than 18 in good health.

This clonotype was counted only a few times. V gene TRBV27 combines with J gene TRBJ2-7; 10 positions match TRBD2. The V gene end was trimmed by 6 bases and the J gene end by 5 bases; junction bases not matched to a gene: 4. Germline CDR1 is MNHEY and CDR2 is SMNVEV (reference sequence). The CDR3 consists of 13 residues. CDR3 loop: CASRTSGNHEQYF. CDR3 nucleotide sequence: TGTGCCAGCAGAACTAGCGGGAACCACGAGCAGTACTTC.

CDR3 sequence (DNA): TGCGCCAGCAGCTTGTACTCCGGACAAGAGACCCAGTACTTC. This codes for CASSLYSGQETQYF. The genes are TRBV5-1 and TRBJ2-5; D gene unclear. Germline assignment: CDR1 SGHRS and CDR2 YFSETQ. Trimming pared 1 base from V and 2 bases from J, leaving 9 bases between. The CDR3 is made up of 14 amino acids.

This sequence joins TRBV7-9 and TRBJ2-5, with 12 positions matching TRBD2. Near its end, the DNA agrees better with TRBJ2-1, so the J call may be wrong. This CDR3 is 18 amino acids long. Germline V gene lookup returns CDR1 SEHNR and CDR2 FQNEAQ (reference sequence). The CDR3 loop is CASSPTLRTSGIVGEQFF. CDR3 bases: TGTGCCAGCAGCCCTACCCTGAGGACTAGCGGGATAGTTGGTGAGCAGTTCTTC.

This clonotype has only a few counts. The chain employs TRBV3-1 and TRBJ2-3, with 11 bases fitting TRBD2. V lost 1 base, J lost 3 bases, and 6 bases stayed unmatched. The CDR3 runs 17 residues. Germline assignment: CDR1 LGHDT and CDR2 YNNKEL (reference sequence). The CDR3 protein is CASSQVVAGGPTDTQYF. CDR3 nucleotide sequence: TGTGCCAGCAGCCAAGTTGTAGCGGGGGGGCCGACAGATACGCAGTATTTT.

The gene calls are TRBV16 and TRBJ1-5; 9 bases match TRBD1. The length of the CDR3 is 16 residues. Germline V gene sequence: CDR1 KGHSY, CDR2 FQNENV. The ends lost 4 bases at V and 11 bases at J; junction bases unmatched: 15. The CDR3 region has the DNA TGTGCCAGCAGCCTACCGGGACAGGGTGATTTTTGGTCCCAGCATTTT. It specifies CASSLPGQGDFWSQHF.

The genes are TRBV28 and TRBJ2-6; TRBD1 agrees at 7 bases. CDR1 and CDR2 from the germline V gene are MDHEN and SYDVKM. Trimming cost V 5 bases and J 2 bases; bases outside gene matches: 3. The CDR3 covers 15 residues. CDR3 region: CASSADRAGANVLTF. As DNA, the CDR3 is TGTGCCAGCAGTGCCGACAGGGCTGGGGCCAACGTCCTGACTTTC.

There are many counts of this clonotype. The rearrangement joins TRBV29-1 to TRBJ2-4; D is uncertain. CDR3 size: 12 residues. V lost 0 bases to trimming and J lost 3 bases, with 3 bases between them. Germline-derived CDR1 and CDR2 are SQVTM and ANQGSEA. The CDR3 spells CSVEDSKNIQYF. As DNA, the CDR3 is TGCAGCGTTGAAGACAGCAAAAACATTCAGTACTTC.

This clonotype came up a few times. This chain links TRBV12-3 or TRBV12-4 with TRBJ2-3; 9 bases fit TRBD2. V lost 1 base to trimming and J lost 1 base; unmatched junction nucleotides: 3. This CDR3 contains 16 residues. Here the CDR3 DNA reads TGTGCCAGCAGTTTAGAGCGGGGGGAGGGCACAGATACGCAGTATTTT. This sequence encodes CASSLERGEGTDTQYF.

The chain couples TRBV5-1 to TRBJ2-2; 9 bases are a match to TRBD2. The CDR3 runs to 19 residues. From germline, CDR1 is SGHRS and CDR2 YFSETQ. With 4 bases clipped from V and 3 bases from J, the junction kept 16 bases outside the gene matches. The chain's CDR3 is CASSPVGLAGISHTGELFF. CDR3 sequence (DNA): TGCGCCAGCAGCCCGGTAGGGCTAGCGGGAATAAGTCACACCGGGGAGCTGTTTTTT.

This sequence joins TRBV3-1 and TRBJ2-7, with TRBD2 matching 8 bases. There are 15 residues in the CDR3. V shed 2 bases, J shed 3 bases, and the junction held 6 bases outside the gene matches. Germline CDR1 LGHDT, CDR2 YNNKEL (reference sequence). CDR3 DNA sequence: TGTGCCAGCAGCCAAAAGCGGGGGTTCTACTACGAGCAGTACTTC. Translated: CASSQKRGFYYEQYF.

The chain joins TRBV4-3 to TRBJ1-3; no clear D gene. The CDR3 sequence is 15 residues long. From germline, CDR1 is LGHNA and CDR2 YSLEER. V lost 0 bases, J lost 2 bases, and 8 bases lay in between. The CDR3 nucleotides are TGCGCCAGCAGCCAAGAAGAGATGGCTGGAAACACCATATATTTT. This encodes CASSQEEMAGNTIYF.

In this sample, this clonotype turned up a few times. V and J are TRBV7-9 and TRBJ1-4; D not resolved. This CDR3 has 12 residues. CDR1 and CDR2 (germline): SEHNR, FQNEAQ (reference sequence). Trimming left V 5 bases short and J 5 bases short, with 6 bases between. CDR3 sequence: CASSRVNEKLFF. As DNA, the CDR3 is TGTGCCAGCAGCAGGGTGAATGAAAAACTGTTTTTT.

The table lists this clonotype with a few counts. V usage is TRBV28 and J usage is TRBJ2-7; 13 bases line up with TRBD2. Germline V gene sequence: CDR1 MDHEN, CDR2 SYDVKM. After removal of 5 bases from V and 5 bases from J, the junction contained 6 bases not matched to a gene. The CDR3 spans 15 residues. Here the CDR3 DNA reads TGTGCCAGCAGTCCAAGGACTAGCGGGAGCCACGAGCAGTACTTC. Its protein is CASSPRTSGSHEQYF.

The genes are TRBV12-3 or TRBV12-4 and TRBJ2-7; no clear D gene. V shed 5 bases and J shed 3 bases, with 8 bases lying between them. This CDR3 spans 12 amino acids. The CDR3 is CASSRQVYEQYF. The CDR3 nucleotides are TGTGCCAGCAGTCGACAAGTCTACGAGCAGTACTTC.

This clonotype has just a few counts. The rearrangement joins TRBV4-2 to TRBJ2-5; TRBD2 matches 12 bases. The CDR3 is 18 amino acids. CDR1 LGHNA and CDR2 YNFKEQ come from the germline V gene. V dropped 5 bases and J dropped 3; count of bases not matched to a gene: 13. CDR3 DNA: TGTGCCAGCAGCAACAGCTGGACTAGCGGGGTAGGAGAAGAGACCCAGTACTTC. It translates to CASSNSWTSGVGEETQYF.

A few counts support this clonotype. This rearrangement joins TRBV5-5 to TRBJ2-2; 9 bases map to TRBD1. Losses at the gene ends were 1 base for V and 6 bases for J; bases not matched to a gene: 4. The germline gives CDR1 SGHKS, CDR2 YYEKEE (reference sequence). This CDR3 is 15 amino acids long. The CDR3 DNA reads as TGTGCCAGCAGCTTGTTACAGGGGGCTGCCGGGGAGCTGTTTTTT. This translates into CASSLLQGAAGELFF.

This clonotype was counted at least ten times. The chain recombines TRBV28 with TRBJ2-5; D is ambiguous. The assigned J gene may be wrong: the sequence end matches TRBJ2-1 better. Germline V CDR1 and CDR2: MDHEN, SYDVKM. The CDR3 contains 10 residues. The CDR3 DNA is TGTGCCAGCAGTGGGAATGAGCAGTTCTTC. Its protein product is CASSGNEQFF.

Worth noting for this clonotype: Given a much more abundant clone one base away, this may be a read error. The chain recombines TRBV21-1 with TRBJ2-7. TRBV21-1 is noted as a pseudogene. The CDR3 extends over 11 amino acids. This CDR3 is CASSKGPEQYF. The CDR3 DNA reads TGTGCCAGCAGCAAAGGTCCCGAGCAGTACTTC.

The rearrangement joins TRBV12-3 or TRBV12-4 to TRBJ2-5; D might be TRBD2 (6 bases). V was cut by 3 bases and J by 3 bases, with 14 bases left in between. This CDR3 contains 15 residues. CDR3 sequence (DNA): TGTGCCAGCAGTTTGGGACTCCGGCCAAAAGAGACCCAGTACTTC. Its translation: CASSLGLRPKETQYF.

This clonotype appeared a few times. CDR3 nucleotides: TGTGCCAGCAGCGCCTCAGGGGGCGTGGAGACCCAGTACTTC. It encodes CASSASGGVETQYF. This chain links TRBV9 with TRBJ2-5, with 8 positions matching TRBD1. The CDR3 length is 14 residues. The germline V gene has CDR1 SGDLS and CDR2 YYNGEE. The trim removed 3 bases at V and 5 bases at J, leaving 6 bases unmatched.

The V and J genes are TRBV5-1 and TRBJ1-6; 10 nucleotides align to TRBD1. The junction had 8 bases not matched to a gene; V was cut back by 4 bases and J by 10 bases. CDR1 and CDR2 (germline): SGHRS, YFSETQ. The CDR3 spans 15 residues. The DNA for the CDR3 is TGCGCCAGCAGCGGCGACAGGGGGCTAGAATCACCCCTCCACTTT. This translates into CASSGDRGLESPLHF.

This clonotype was counted a few times. The V call is TRBV21-1, the J call TRBJ2-7; TRBD1, the table's D call, lacks a check against the DNA. TRBV21-1 is a pseudogene. The CDR3 sequence is 15 residues long. The CDR3 loop reads CASSKWGVKAYEQYF. As DNA, the CDR3 is TGTGCCAGCAGCAAATGGGGGGTTAAAGCGTACGAGCAGTACTTC.